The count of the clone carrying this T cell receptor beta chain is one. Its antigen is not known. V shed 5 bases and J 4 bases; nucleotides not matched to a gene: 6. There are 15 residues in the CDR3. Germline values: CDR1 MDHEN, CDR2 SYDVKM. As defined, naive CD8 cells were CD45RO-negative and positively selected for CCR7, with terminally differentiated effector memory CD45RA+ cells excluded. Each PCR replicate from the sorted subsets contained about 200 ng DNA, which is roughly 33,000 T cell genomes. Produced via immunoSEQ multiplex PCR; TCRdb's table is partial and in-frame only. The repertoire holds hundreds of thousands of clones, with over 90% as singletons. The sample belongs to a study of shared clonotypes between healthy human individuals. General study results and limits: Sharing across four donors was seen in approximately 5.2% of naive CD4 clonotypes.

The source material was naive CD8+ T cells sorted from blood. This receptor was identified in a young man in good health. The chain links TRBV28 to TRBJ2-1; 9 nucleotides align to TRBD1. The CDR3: CASSKPGQGYNEQFF. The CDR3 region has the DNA TGTGCCAGCAGTAAGCCGGGACAGGGTTACAATGAGCAGTTCTTC.